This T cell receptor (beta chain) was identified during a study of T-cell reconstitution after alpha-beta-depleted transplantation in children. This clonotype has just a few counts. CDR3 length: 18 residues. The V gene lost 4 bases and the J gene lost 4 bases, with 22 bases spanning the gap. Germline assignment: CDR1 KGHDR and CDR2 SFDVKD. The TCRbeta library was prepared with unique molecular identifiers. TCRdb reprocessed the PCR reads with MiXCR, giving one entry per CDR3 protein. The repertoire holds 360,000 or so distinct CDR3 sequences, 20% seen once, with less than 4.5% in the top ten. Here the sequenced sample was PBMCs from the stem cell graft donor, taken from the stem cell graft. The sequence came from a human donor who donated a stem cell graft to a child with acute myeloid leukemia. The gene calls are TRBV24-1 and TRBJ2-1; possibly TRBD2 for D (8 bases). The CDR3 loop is CATSETGTARGGYNEQFF. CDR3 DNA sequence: TGTGCCACCAGTGAAACCGGGACAGCCCGGGGGGGATACAATGAGCAGTTCTTC.